These 10 T cell receptor beta chains share one sample of origin, sequenced in a study of response to subunit inactivated influenza vaccine. One entry per CDR3 protein, called by TCRdb with MiXCR from the RT-PCR reads. This table holds 450,000 to 550,000 distinct CDR3 sequences, approximately 24% found once. This material consisted of CD4+ T cells sorted from PBMCs, taken more than 4 days after vaccination. The receptors stem from a man over 45 who received an inactivated influenza vaccine.

This clonotype was seen more than once but under ten times. The chain recombines TRBV10-3 with TRBJ1-3, with D tentatively TRBD1 (6 bases). In germline, CDR1 is ENHRY, CDR2 SYGVKD. V was trimmed by 6 bases and J by 0 bases, leaving 15 bases between them. The CDR3 consists of 16 residues. This chain's CDR3 is CAIRNPGHRSGNTIYF. The CDR3 coding sequence is TGTGCCATCAGGAATCCGGGACACCGCTCTGGAAACACCATATATTTT.

This clonotype appeared a few times. The CDR3 DNA reads TGTGCCAGCACGCCGGCTAGGGGGGGAGGAGAGACCCAGTACTTC. It yields the protein CASTPARGGGETQYF. The chain combines TRBV12-3 or TRBV12-4 with TRBJ2-5, with a possible D match to TRBD2 (7 bases). The CDR3 spans 15 residues. Deletions cut 7 bases from V and 4 bases from J, with 19 bases between.

This clonotype occurred a few times. The chain joins TRBV20-1 to TRBJ1-1; weak D call: TRBD1 (5 bases). From germline, CDR1 is DFQATT and CDR2 SNEGSKA (reference sequence). V was clipped by 6 bases and J by 10 bases, with 21 bases between them. This CDR3 contains 13 residues. The DNA for the CDR3 is TGCAGTGCCGCAGGGCGGATCGGCCGTAGAGCTTTCTTT. Protein product: CSAAGRIGRRAFF.

This clonotype appeared a few times. The chain carries TRBV7-2 and TRBJ2-1; D tentatively fits TRBD1 or TRBD2 (5 bases each). The germline CDR1 and CDR2 sequences are SGHTA and FQGNSA. Trimming removed 3 bases from V and 5 bases from J, with 17 bases in between. The CDR3 runs 16 residues. CDR3: CASSFPGPRKDNEQFF. The CDR3 DNA reads TGTGCCAGCAGCTTCCCGGGACCCAGAAAAGACAATGAGCAGTTCTTC.

This clonotype was detected a few times. The chain couples TRBV27 to TRBJ2-1, with TRBD1 identical over 8 bases. Looked up from germline, CDR1 is MNHEY and CDR2 is SMNVEV (reference sequence). The CDR3 length is 13 residues. After removal of 3 bases from V and 8 bases from J, the junction contained 3 bases not matched to a gene. CDR3 region: CASSLDRVHEQFF. CDR3 bases: TGTGCCAGCAGTTTGGACAGGGTTCATGAGCAGTTCTTC.

The chain has TRBV7-2 and TRBJ2-3, with 8 nucleotides matching TRBD1. With V trimmed by 5 bases and J by 5 bases, 12 bases remained unmatched. The CDR3 is 16 amino acids. Per the germline V gene, CDR1 is SGHTA and CDR2 is FQGNSA. The CDR3 here is CASSGGRGRWLDTQYF. CDR3 DNA: TGTGCCAGCAGCGGAGGCAGGGGGCGATGGTTAGATACGCAGTATTTT.

This clonotype was detected ten times or more. The chain couples TRBV18 to TRBJ1-1; 8 bases map to TRBD1. CDR1 is KGHSH, CDR2 LQKENI, per germline. J lost 1 base, V lost 2 bases, and 3 bases had no gene match. The CDR3 length is 15 residues. CDR3 sequence reads: CASSPTGTGNTEAFF. The CDR3 region has the DNA TGTGCCAGCTCACCAACCGGGACAGGGAACACTGAAGCTTTCTTT.

This chain links TRBV4-2 with TRBJ2-1; 10 nucleotides agree with TRBD2. V gave up 3 bases and J gave up 8 bases; unmatched junction bases: 4. The CDR3 is 14 residues long. The V gene's germline CDR1 is LGHNA and CDR2 YNFKEQ. The CDR3 spells CASSHGTSADEQFF. As DNA, the CDR3 is TGTGCCAGCAGCCACGGGACTAGCGCCGATGAGCAGTTCTTC.

J is TRBJ2-5 and V is TRBV9; D not certain. CDR1 is SGDLS and CDR2 is YYNGEE in the germline V gene. This CDR3 is built from 14 residues. V lost 0 bases and J 5 bases, leaving 11 bases between the germline ends. The CDR3 here is CASSVEKGYETQYF. CDR3 coding DNA: TGTGCCAGCAGCGTAGAAAAGGGTTACGAGACCCAGTACTTC. Looking up the rest from reference TRBV9 and TRBJ2-5 gives the full variable domain: DSGVTQTPKHLITATGQRVTLRCSPRSGDLSVYWYQQSLDQGLQFLIQYYNGEERAKGNILERFSAQQFPDLHSELNLSSLELGDSALYFCASSVEKGYETQYFGPGTRLLVL.

This clonotype was detected only a few times. V and J are TRBV9 and TRBJ2-5, with D unresolved. V was cut by 2 bases and J by 4 bases, with 9 bases left in between. The CDR3 is 13 residues long. CDR1 SGDLS and CDR2 YYNGEE come from the germline V gene. This CDR3 is CASSVSGGETQYF. The CDR3 nucleotides read TGTGCCAGCAGCGTGTCCGGCGGAGAGACCCAGTACTTC.